This T cell receptor (beta chain) appears in the sequencing data of a study of cytomegalovirus exposure and HLA in healthy donors. Study-level background: About 85 million unique TCRs from HLA-typed donors were held in an early release of data. Findings of the study overall: Reportedly, HLA-A and HLA-B alleles of most subjects were accurately predicted from TCR beta. High sensitivity and specificity were reportedly achieved when the classifier diagnosed cytomegalovirus status.

Each donor's status was that of a healthy bone marrow donor. The CDR3 runs 14 residues. After removal of 0 bases from V and 7 bases from J, the junction contained 1 base not matched to a gene. Germline CDR1 is GTSNPN and CDR2 is SVGIG (reference sequence). Details on this clone: Its matching antigen is unknown. The sample contains more than one DNA sequence encoding this CDR3.

The primer mix had 60 Vbeta and 13 Jbeta primers. TCRdb's copy holds only in-frame clones and misses some; the assay was immunoSEQ multiplex PCR. The sample lists some 270,000 clones, about 93% seen once, with about 1.7% in the top ten. The V gene is TRBV30, the J gene TRBJ1-6, with TRBD1 matching 9 bases. This TCR derives from a girl aged 2-15 years in good health and CMV-seronegative. The sequenced material came from PBMCs. The DNA of the CDR3 is TGTGCCTGGAGTGTGGACAGGGGCAATTCACCCCTCCACTTT. The encoded protein is CAWSVDRGNSPLHF.